This T cell receptor beta chain originates from a study of control samples from healthy donors and cancer patients. The method was immunoSEQ multiplex PCR; TCRdb's version includes in-frame clones alone and lacks a portion of them. The sample holds 150,000 or so clones; roughly nine tenths are singletons and the top ten take about 0.73%. The sequence was obtained from a woman aged 25 to 39 in good health. The sequencing sample was made of blood.

CDR3 in amino acids: CASRYHPASSGNTIYF. For the CDR3, the DNA is TGTGCCAGCAGATACCACCCCGCGAGCTCTGGAAACACCATATATTTT. The chain carries TRBV28 and TRBJ1-3; D is undetermined. This CDR3 region has 16 residues. Germline V gene data show CDR1 as MDHEN and CDR2 as SYDVKM. V was shortened by 6 bases and J by 0 bases, with 15 bases between the two germline ends.